The TCR beta chain described here comes from a study of yellow fever vaccine responses in identical twins. This CDR3 has 14 amino acids. V was clipped by 11 bases and J by 4 bases, with 21 bases between them. Germline V gene data show CDR1 as MDHEN and CDR2 as SYDVKM. TCRdb processed the RT-PCR reads anew with MiXCR; each CDR3 protein has one entry. Here the sample spans more than 11,000 distinct CDR3 sequences, around 84% being singletons. The clonotype originates from a woman under 30 who received the yellow fever vaccine. The chain recombines TRBV28 with TRBJ2-7; D not certain. The specimen was T cells from blood (PBMCs), unsorted or a sorted subset (not recorded which), collected before or after yellow fever vaccination (not recorded which). CDR3 sequence reads: CAATSRTPDYEQYV. The DNA of the CDR3 is TGTGCCGCCACTTCTCGGACGCCCGATTACGAGCAGTACGTC.